This T cell receptor (beta chain) derives from a study of blood T cell repertoires in COVID-19. At the level of the study: From T cells, B-cell-depleted T cells, or PBMCs came the material, which was cDNA or gDNA.

The V and J ends lost 7 bases and 6 bases, in that order; junction bases with no gene match: 8. This CDR3 spans 13 amino acids. CDR1 and CDR2 (germline): SNHLY, FYNNEI. Source study methods: Reference gene primer amplification gave nucleated cell count estimates. The method was immunoSEQ multiplex PCR; TCRdb's version includes in-frame clones alone and lacks a portion of them. V and J calls and clone size are as listed in that table; D and trimming were resolved from the DNA. In the table there are roughly 120,000 clones, approximately 70% of which are singletons. Sequenced sample: peripheral blood. The sequence was collected from a woman aged 55 to 70 with acute or convalescent COVID-19. The rearrangement links TRBV2 to TRBJ1-1, with 7 bases identical to TRBD1. The CDR3 nucleotides are TGTGCCAGCATGAGGGGGCGTCGGGCTGAAGCTTTCTTT. The encoded protein is CASMRGRRAEAFF.